A selection of T cell receptor beta chains follows, all from one sample in a study of CD8 T cells in ankylosing spondylitis. TCRdb recomputed calls from the 5' RACE reads with MiXCR, one row per CDR3 protein. Of 200,000 to 250,000 distinct CDR3 sequences in the sample, 18% were seen once. The sample consisted of blood, either unsorted or a sorted T cell fraction (not recorded which). These receptors were obtained from a male donor with ankylosing spondylitis. Both conserved end residues are part of each CDR3.

j_call,cdr3_length,v_call,cdr3_aa
TRBJ2-3,17,TRBV4-1,CASSQDLGQGVTDTQYF
TRBJ2-1,18,TRBV11-1,CASSSIRLAGSSYNEQFF
TRBJ1-1,14,TRBV4-1,CASSPNIENTEAFF
TRBJ1-2,14,TRBV2,CASRTVNANYGYTF
TRBJ2-2,18,TRBV7-8,CASSYSIPDAEGTGELFF
TRBJ2-1,17,TRBV6-2/TRBV6-3,CASSYHPTGGSYNEQFF
TRBJ2-3,14,TRBV12-3/TRBV12-4,CASSTGQGPDTQYF
TRBJ2-5,15,TRBV27,CASSQDPGGEETQYF
TRBJ1-6,16,TRBV28,CASSFLGTVYNSPLHF
TRBJ1-1,18,TRBV6-1,CASSESDRAGALDTEAFF
TRBJ2-7,14,TRBV20-1,CSARDQERGGEQYF
TRBJ2-2,17,TRBV3-1,CASSPPGLAANTGELFF
TRBJ2-1,16,TRBV4-1,CASSQVAGGPGNEQFF
TRBJ1-1,16,TRBV6-2/TRBV6-3,CASSRAGLPFGTEAFF
TRBJ2-2,14,TRBV5-6,CASSFGGAGGELFF
TRBJ2-1,14,TRBV7-2,CASSQVYSYNEQFF
TRBJ2-3,13,TRBV29-1,CSVQGGSTDTQYF
TRBJ2-1,16,TRBV4-2,CASSTRTGYGYNEQFF
TRBJ2-1,16,TRBV27,CASSWVAGELYNEQFF
TRBJ2-1,14,TRBV7-9,CASSDREAYNEQFF
TRBJ2-3,15,TRBV7-9,CASTEAFLSTDTQYF
TRBJ2-4,14,TRBV13,CASSEGLAGDIQYF
TRBJ2-2,15,TRBV4-1,CASSQGISNTGELFF
TRBJ2-1,20,TRBV13,CASSATASYGASGSYTEQFF
TRBJ1-5,16,TRBV20-1,CSARLDREASNQPQHF
TRBJ1-1,12,TRBV5-6,CASTLWNTEAFF
TRBJ1-3,13,TRBV7-9,CASLRLSGNTIYF
TRBJ2-2,14,TRBV9,CASSYRDSYGELFF
TRBJ2-2,11,TRBV27,CASSSGKRLFF
TRBJ2-5,17,TRBV7-8,CASSLEEGYLGKETQYF
TRBJ1-1,17,TRBV12-3/TRBV12-4,CASSGPGQDTWGTEAFF
TRBJ2-1,15,TRBV20-1,CSAPGGSGTYNEQFF
TRBJ2-1,12,TRBV29-1,CSVDPGTNEQFF
TRBJ2-7,13,TRBV7-2,CASSEQLVPEQYF
TRBJ1-1,15,TRBV11-2,CASSLDPGKNTEAFF
TRBJ2-2,16,TRBV4-1,CASSQDGRLNTGELFF
TRBJ2-3,15,TRBV7-3,CASSLMGGATDTQYF
TRBJ2-7,14,TRBV5-1,CASSSGTGSHEQYF
TRBJ1-1,13,TRBV20-1,CSARERGNTEAFF
TRBJ2-1,14,TRBV27,CASSDRGSSNEQFF
TRBJ2-7,15,TRBV27,CASSLGISESYEQYF
TRBJ2-1,16,TRBV27,CASSSSSGGPHNEQFF
TRBJ2-3,14,TRBV2,CASSGQQTLDTQYF
TRBJ2-1,12,TRBV27,CASSLSAAEQFF